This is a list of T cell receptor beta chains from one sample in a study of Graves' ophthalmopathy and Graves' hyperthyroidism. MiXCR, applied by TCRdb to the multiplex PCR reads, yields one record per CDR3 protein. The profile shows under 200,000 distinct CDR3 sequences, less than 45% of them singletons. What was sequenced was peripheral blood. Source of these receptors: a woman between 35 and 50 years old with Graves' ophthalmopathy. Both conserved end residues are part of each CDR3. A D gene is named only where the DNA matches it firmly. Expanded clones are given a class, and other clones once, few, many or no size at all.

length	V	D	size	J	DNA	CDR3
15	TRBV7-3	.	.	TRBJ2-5	TGTGCCAGCAGCCCGTCACTAGCATCCCAAGAGACCCAGTACTTC	CASSPSLASQETQYF
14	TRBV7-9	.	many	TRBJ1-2	TGTGCCAGCAGCCGGGCCACGGGAGGGCATGGCTACACCTTC	CASSRATGGHGYTF
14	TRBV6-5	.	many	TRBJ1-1	TGTGCCAGCAGTTACTCTTGGGAAGGGGGTGAAGCTTTCTTT	CASSYSWEGGEAFF
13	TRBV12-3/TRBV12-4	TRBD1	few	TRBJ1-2	TGTGCCAGCAGCAGGGGGAGCGACTATGGCTACACCTTC	CASSRGSDYGYTF
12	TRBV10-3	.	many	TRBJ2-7	TGTGCCATCAGTGACAGGGGCTACGAGCAGTACTTC	CAISDRGYEQYF
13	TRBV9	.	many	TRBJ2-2	TGTGCCAGCAGCGTAGTCCTGAAAGGGGAGCTGTTTTTT	CASSVVLKGELFF
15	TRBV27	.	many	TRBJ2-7	TGTGCCAGCAGTAAAGACAGGAAATTCACCTACGAGCAGTACTTC	CASSKDRKFTYEQYF
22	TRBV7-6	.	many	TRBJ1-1	TGTGCCAGCAGCTTAGCGCTTGGGGTGCCTGGGGGCGCTTGGGTCCCGAACACTGAAGCTTTCTTT	CASSLALGVPGGAWVPNTEAFF
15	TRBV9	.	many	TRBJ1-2	TGTGCCAGCAGCCCGGAAACGTCAGGACGGTATGGCTACACCTTC	CASSPETSGRYGYTF
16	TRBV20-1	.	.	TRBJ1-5	TGCAGTGCTAGAGATACGGGAACTTTGGGCAATCAGCCCCAGCATTTT	CSARDTGTLGNQPQHF
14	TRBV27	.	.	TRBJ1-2	TGTGCCAGCAGTCCCGCGTATGCCGTCTGGGGCTACACCTTC	CASSPAYAVWGYTF
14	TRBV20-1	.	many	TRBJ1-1	TGCAGTGCTAATCTGGACACCGTGAACACTGAAGCTTTCTTT	CSANLDTVNTEAFF
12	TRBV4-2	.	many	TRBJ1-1	TGTGCCAGCAGCCCCTCCCCGCCGGAAGCTTTCTTT	CASSPSPPEAFF
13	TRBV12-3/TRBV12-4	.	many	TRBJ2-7	TGTGCCAGCAGTTTAACCGCCGACTACGAGCAGTACTTC	CASSLTADYEQYF
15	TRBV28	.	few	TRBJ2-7	TGTGCCAGCAGTGCTTTGAGCAGGCTTACCTACGAGCAGTACTTC	CASSALSRLTYEQYF
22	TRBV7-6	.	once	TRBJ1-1	TGTGCCAGCATACATTTTCCATTTCCGCTGACCCGGGACCCAGAAACGAACACTGAAGCTTTCTTT	CASIHFPFPLTRDPETNTEAFF
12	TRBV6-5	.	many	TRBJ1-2	TGTGCCAGCAGTTTAGGCCACTATGGCTACACCTTC	CASSLGHYGYTF
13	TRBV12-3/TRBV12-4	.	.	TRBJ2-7	TGTGCCAGCAGTTTAGTGGCCACAGCCGAGCAGTACTTC	CASSLVATAEQYF
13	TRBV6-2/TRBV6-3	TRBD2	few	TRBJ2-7	TGTGCCAGCAGTCGGCGGGAGACAGACGAGCAGTACTTC	CASSRRETDEQYF
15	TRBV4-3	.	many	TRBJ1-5	TGCGCCAGCAGCCAAGATACTGGGGGCAATCAGCCCCAGCATTTT	CASSQDTGGNQPQHF
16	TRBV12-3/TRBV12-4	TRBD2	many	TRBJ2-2	TGTGCCAGCAGTCGACTAGCGGTTGCGGGAACCGGGGAGCTGTTTTTT	CASSRLAVAGTGELFF
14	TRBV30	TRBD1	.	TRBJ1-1	TGTGCCTGGAGTGTGGGACAGGTGAACACTGAAGCTTTCTTT	CAWSVGQVNTEAFF
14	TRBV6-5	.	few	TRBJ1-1	TGTGCCAGCAGTTTCAAGAAAGGTATCACTGAAGCTTTCTTT	CASSFKKGITEAFF
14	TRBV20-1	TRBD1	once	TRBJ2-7	TGCAGTGCCAACGACAGGGGCCCAACCTACGAGCAGTACTTC	CSANDRGPTYEQYF
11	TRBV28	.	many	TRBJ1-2	TGTGCCAGCGGCAGGCTGGAAGGCTACACCTTC	CASGRLEGYTF
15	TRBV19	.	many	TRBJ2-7	TGTGCCAGTAGACCCGGAGGGGTCACCTCCTACGAGCAGTACTTC	CASRPGGVTSYEQYF
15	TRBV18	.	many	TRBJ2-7	TGTGCCAGCTCACCACCGACGGTAGCTGCGACCGAGCAGTACTTC	CASSPPTVAATEQYF
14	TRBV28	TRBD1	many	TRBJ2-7	TGTGCCAGCAACCCCGGACAGGCCTCCTACGAGCAGTACTTC	CASNPGQASYEQYF
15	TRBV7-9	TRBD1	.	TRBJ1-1	TGTGCCAGCAGCCAGAACAGGGGGCAGAACACTGAAGCTTTCTTT	CASSQNRGQNTEAFF
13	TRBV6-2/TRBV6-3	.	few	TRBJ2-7	TGTGCCAGCAGTAGAGCACAGGGATACGAGCAGTACTTC	CASSRAQGYEQYF
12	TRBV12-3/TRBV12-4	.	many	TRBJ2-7	TGTGCCAGCAGGAGGCCGGCTGGCGAGCAGTACTTC	CASRRPAGEQYF
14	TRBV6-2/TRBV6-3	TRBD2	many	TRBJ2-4	TGTGCCAGCAGTCCCCCGGGGGGGCAAAACATTCAGTACTTC	CASSPPGGQNIQYF
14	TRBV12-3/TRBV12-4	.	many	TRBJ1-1	TGTGCCAGCAGTTTGCGGGGGGTAGGGACTGAAGCTTTCTTT	CASSLRGVGTEAFF
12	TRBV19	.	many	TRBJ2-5	TGTGCCAGTAGTATCGGCGGGGAGACCCAGTACTTC	CASSIGGETQYF
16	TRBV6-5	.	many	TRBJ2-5	TGTGCCAGCAGTTACTCCGCCGGGATGGATATAGAGACCCAGTACTTC	CASSYSAGMDIETQYF
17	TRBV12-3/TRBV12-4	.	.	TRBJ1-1	.	CASSIYLCSSAGSEAFF
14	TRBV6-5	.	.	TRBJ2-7	TGTGCCAGCAGTTACCGAGCGGCCTCCTACGAGCAGTACTTC	CASSYRAASYEQYF
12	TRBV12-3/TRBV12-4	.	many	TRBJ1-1	TGTGCCAGCAGTCGGATGAACACTGAAGCTTTCTTT	CASSRMNTEAFF
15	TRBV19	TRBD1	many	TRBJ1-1	TGTGCCAGTAGTCCGAGGACAGGCCGCCTAACTGAAGCTTTCTTT	CASSPRTGRLTEAFF
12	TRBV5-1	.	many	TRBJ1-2	TGCGCCAGCAGCGCGGGACTCGGAGGCTACACCTTC	CASSAGLGGYTF
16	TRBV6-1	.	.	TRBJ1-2	TGTGCCAGCAGTGAACTTGTTGGGGCGCCTAACTATGGCTACACCTTC	CASSELVGAPNYGYTF
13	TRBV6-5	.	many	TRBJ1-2	TGTGCCAGCAGTCCGGCGGCTAACTATGGCTACACCTTC	CASSPAANYGYTF